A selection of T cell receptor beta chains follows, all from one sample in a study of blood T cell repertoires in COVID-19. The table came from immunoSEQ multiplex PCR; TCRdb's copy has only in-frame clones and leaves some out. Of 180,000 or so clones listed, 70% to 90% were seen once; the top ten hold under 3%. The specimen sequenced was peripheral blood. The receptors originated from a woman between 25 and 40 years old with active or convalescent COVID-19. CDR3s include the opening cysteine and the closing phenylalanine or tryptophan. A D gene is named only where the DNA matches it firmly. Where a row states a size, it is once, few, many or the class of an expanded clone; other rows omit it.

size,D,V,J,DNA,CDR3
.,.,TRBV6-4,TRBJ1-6,TGTGCCAGCAACAGGACAGAGACCTTGGATTCACCCCTCCACTTT,CASNRTETLDSPLHF
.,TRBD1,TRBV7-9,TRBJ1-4,TGTGCCAGCAGCTTAGGAGTTCGGACAGGGGATGAAAAACTGTTTTTT,CASSLGVRTGDEKLFF
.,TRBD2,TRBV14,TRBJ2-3,TGTGCCAGCAGCCATGGGATTCTAGCGGGAGCAGTCGATACGCAGTATTTT,CASSHGILAGAVDTQYF
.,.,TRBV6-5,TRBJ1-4,TGTGCCAGCAGTTACCAGCCACAGGGAAGTATCGAAAAACTGTTTTTT,CASSYQPQGSIEKLFF
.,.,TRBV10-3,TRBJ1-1,TGTGCCATCAGTGAGCAGGAAAACACTGAAGCTTTCTTT,CAISEQENTEAFF
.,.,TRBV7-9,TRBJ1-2,TGTGCCAGCAGCTCCCTGGGCGCGACCAACTATGGCTACACCTTC,CASSSLGATNYGYTF
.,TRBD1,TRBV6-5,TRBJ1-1,TGTGCCAGCAAAAAAGGACAGGGGGCTAGTATTGAAGCTTTCTTT,CASKKGQGASIEAFF
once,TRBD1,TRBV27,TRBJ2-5,TGTGCCAGCAGTCGATTACAGGGGGGACGAGAGACCCAGTACTTC,CASSRLQGGRETQYF
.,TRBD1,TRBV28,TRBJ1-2,TGTGCCAGCAGTCGCCCGACAGGGGGCTATGGCTACACCTTC,CASSRPTGGYGYTF
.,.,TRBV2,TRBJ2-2,TGTGCCAGCGATCGGGGCGGGGAGCTGTTTTTT,CASDRGGELFF
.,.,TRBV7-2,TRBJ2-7,TGTGCCAGCAGCACGAACGGGGGTCCCTACGAGCAGTACTTC,CASSTNGGPYEQYF
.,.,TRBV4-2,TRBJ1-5,TGTGCCAGCAGCCAAGAGGAGGGATTTGGTCAGCCCCAGCATTTT,CASSQEEGFGQPQHF
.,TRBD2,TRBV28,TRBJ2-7,TGTGCCAGCAGTTCAGGACTAGCGGACTACGAGCAGTACTTC,CASSSGLADYEQYF
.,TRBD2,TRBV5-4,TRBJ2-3,TGTGCCAGCAGCCCCCCCCCGACTAGCGGGCGCCCCACAGATACGCAGTATTTT,CASSPPPTSGRPTDTQYF
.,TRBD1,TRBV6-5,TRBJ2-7,TGTGCCAGCCGGAACGCCGGGACAGGGTTGTACGAGCAGTACTTC,CASRNAGTGLYEQYF
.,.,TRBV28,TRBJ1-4,TGTGCCAGCAGTTTATTGGGGGGTATGGCTAATGAAAAACTGTTTTTT,CASSLLGGMANEKLFF
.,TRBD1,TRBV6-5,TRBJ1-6,TGTGCCAGCAACACCGGGACAGGGGGTTCACCCCTCCACTTT,CASNTGTGGSPLHF
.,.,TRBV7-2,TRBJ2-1,TGTGCCAGCAGCTGGACGGGGGACCTCAATGAGCAGTTCTTC,CASSWTGDLNEQFF
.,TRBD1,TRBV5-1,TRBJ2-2,TGCGCCAGCAAGCCCACCTTCGGACAGGACAACACCGGGGAGCTGTTTTTT,CASKPTFGQDNTGELFF
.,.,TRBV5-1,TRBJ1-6,TGCGCCAGCACACTGGAGGGAAACTATAATTCACCCCTCCACTTT,CASTLEGNYNSPLHF
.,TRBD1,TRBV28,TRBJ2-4,TGTGCCAGCAGTTTTATCCCGGGACAGGGGAAAAACATTCAGTACTTC,CASSFIPGQGKNIQYF
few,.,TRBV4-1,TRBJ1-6,TGCGCCAGCAGCCAAGGGGTCGGGAGGTCCTATAATTCACCCCTCCACTTT,CASSQGVGRSYNSPLHF
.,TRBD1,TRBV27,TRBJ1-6,TGTGCCAGCAGTTTTATACAGGGGGCGCAGAATTCACCCCTCCACTTT,CASSFIQGAQNSPLHF
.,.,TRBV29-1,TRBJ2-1,TGCAGCGTTGGGGGGGTGAATGAGCAGTTCTTC,CSVGGVNEQFF
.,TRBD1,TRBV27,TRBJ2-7,TGTGCCAGCGGGAGGGACAGGGGGCACGAGCAGTACTTC,CASGRDRGHEQYF
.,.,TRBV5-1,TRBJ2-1,TGCGCCAGCAGCCCCCTAGCGAGCTCCTACAATGAGCAGTTCTTC,CASSPLASSYNEQFF
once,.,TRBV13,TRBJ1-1,TGTGCCAGCAGCTCAACCCAGGGAGGTGACACTGAAGCTTTCTTT,CASSSTQGGDTEAFF
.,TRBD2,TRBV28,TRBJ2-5,TGTGCCAGCAGTCAGGGCCTTAGCGGGGTGCGGGAGACCCAGTACTTC,CASSQGLSGVRETQYF
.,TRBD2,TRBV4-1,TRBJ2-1,TGCGCCAGCAGCCCCGGACTAGCGGGAGCTGCCTACAATGAGCAGTTCTTC,CASSPGLAGAAYNEQFF
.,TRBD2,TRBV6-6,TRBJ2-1,TGTGCCAGCGGAGGACTAGCGACGGGCGAGCAGTTCTTC,CASGGLATGEQFF
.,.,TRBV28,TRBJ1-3,TGTGCCAGCAGTACCGACGGGGGTGTGGTGGGAAACACCATATATTTT,CASSTDGGVVGNTIYF
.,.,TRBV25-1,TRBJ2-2,TGTGCCAGCAGTGAAGGGACACTTAACACCGGGGAGCTGTTTTTT,CASSEGTLNTGELFF
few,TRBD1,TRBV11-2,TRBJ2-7,TGTGCCAGCAGCTTAGCCTATCCTAGGACAGGGTCCTTCTACGAGCAGTACTTC,CASSLAYPRTGSFYEQYF
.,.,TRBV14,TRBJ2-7,TGTGCCAGCAGCCAAGGACAGGACCCCTACGAGCAGTACTTC,CASSQGQDPYEQYF
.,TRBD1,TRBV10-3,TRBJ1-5,TGCGCCATCAGTGAGTCCCAGGGGGCAAGCAATCAGCCCCAGCATTTT,CAISESQGASNQPQHF
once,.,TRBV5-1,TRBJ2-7,TGCGCCAGCAGCTTGGATTCCGCGGCGAGCTCCTACGAGCAGTACTTC,CASSLDSAASSYEQYF
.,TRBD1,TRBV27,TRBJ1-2,TGTGCCAGCAGTTTTACTCCAGAGGGGACAGGAGAGAAAGGCTACACCTTC,CASSFTPEGTGEKGYTF
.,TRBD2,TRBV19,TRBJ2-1,TGTGCCACCGCTCAATTAGCGGGAGGAGGCAATGAGCAGTTCTTC,CATAQLAGGGNEQFF
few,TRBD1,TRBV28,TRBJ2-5,TGTGCCAGCAGTTTCGGGACAGGGGCAGAGACCCAGTACTTC,CASSFGTGAETQYF
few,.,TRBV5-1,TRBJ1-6,TGCGCCAGCAGGCCTGCTGAGACAGCACACTATTCACCCCTCCACTTT,CASRPAETAHYSPLHF
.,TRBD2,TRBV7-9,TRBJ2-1,TGTGCCAGCAGCTTATCGAGCCGGGCGGGAGGATTCGATGAGCAGTTCTTC,CASSLSSRAGGFDEQFF
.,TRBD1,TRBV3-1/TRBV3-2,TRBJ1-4,TGTGCCAGCAGCCAAGCCGGGACAGGGGGCGCTTCTAATGAAAAACTGTTTTTT,CASSQAGTGGASNEKLFF
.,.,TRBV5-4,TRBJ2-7,TGTGCCAGCAGCTTTGACACCTACGAGCAGTACTTC,CASSFDTYEQYF
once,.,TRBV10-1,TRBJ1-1,TGCGCCAGCAGTGAAAGTAGGAGAGACACTGAAGCTTTCTTT,CASSESRRDTEAFF
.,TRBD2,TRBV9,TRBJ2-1,TGTGCCAGCAGCCCAAGACTAGCGGGAGTAGGTAATGAGCAGTTCTTC,CASSPRLAGVGNEQFF
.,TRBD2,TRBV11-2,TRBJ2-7,TGTGCCAGCAGCTTAGGATCTGGCGGGGGGACCTACGAGCAGTACTTC,CASSLGSGGGTYEQYF
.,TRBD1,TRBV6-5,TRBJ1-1,TGTGCCAGCAGAAGGGGACAGACGAACACTGAAGCTTTCTTT,CASRRGQTNTEAFF
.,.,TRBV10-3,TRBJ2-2,TGTGCCATCAGTTCCTCGGCGGAGAACACCGGGGAGCTGTTTTTT,CAISSSAENTGELFF
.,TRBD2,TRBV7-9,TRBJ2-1,TGTGCCAGCAGCCGTACTAGCGGTGAGCAGTTCTTC,CASSRTSGEQFF
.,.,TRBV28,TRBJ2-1,TGTGCCAGCAGTTTATGGAGCTACAATGAGCAGTTCTTC,CASSLWSYNEQFF
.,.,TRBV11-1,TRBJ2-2,TGTGCCAGCAGTCTCCACCCGGCCGGGGAGCTGTTTTTT,CASSLHPAGELFF
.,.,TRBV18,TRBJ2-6,TGTGCCAGCTCGTCAGGGGCCTCTGGGGCCAACGTCCTGACTTTC,CASSSGASGANVLTF
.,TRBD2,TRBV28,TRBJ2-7,TGTGCCAGCAGTCCGTTAGCGGGAGCTCCCTACGAGCAGTACTTC,CASSPLAGAPYEQYF
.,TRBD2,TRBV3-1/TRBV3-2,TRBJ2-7,TGTGCCAGCAGCCAAGGTGGGGGAGGGCACGAGCAGTACTTC,CASSQGGGGHEQYF
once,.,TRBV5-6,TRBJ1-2,TGTGCCAGCAGGCCGTGGGGCGGAACTTATGGCTACACCTTC,CASRPWGGTYGYTF
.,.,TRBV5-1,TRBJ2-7,TGCGCCAGCAGCTTTCGGCAGGGGTCCTACGAGCAGTACTTC,CASSFRQGSYEQYF
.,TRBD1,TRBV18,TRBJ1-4,TGTGCCAGCTCACCGAGGACAGGGAATGATGAAAAACTGTTTTTT,CASSPRTGNDEKLFF